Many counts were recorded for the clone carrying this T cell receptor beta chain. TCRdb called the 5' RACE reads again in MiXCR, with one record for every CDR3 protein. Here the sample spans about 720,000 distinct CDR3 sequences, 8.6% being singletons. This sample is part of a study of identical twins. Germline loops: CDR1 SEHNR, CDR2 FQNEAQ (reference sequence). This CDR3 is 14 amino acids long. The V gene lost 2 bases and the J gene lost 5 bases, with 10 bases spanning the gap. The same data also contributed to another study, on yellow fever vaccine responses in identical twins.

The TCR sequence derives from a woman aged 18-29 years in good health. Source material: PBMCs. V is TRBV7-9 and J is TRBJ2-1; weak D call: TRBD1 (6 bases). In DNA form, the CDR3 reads TGTGCCAGCAGCTTATGGGGGACACACAATGAGCAGTTCTTC. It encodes CASSLWGTHNEQFF.